This T cell receptor beta chain was captured by sequencing in a study of blood T cell repertoires in COVID-19. Whole-study context: Acute and convalescent COVID-19 samples came from the United States, Italy and Spain. PBMCs, B-cell-depleted T cells, or T cells were the source of the cDNA or gDNA that made up the material.

J gave up 8 bases and V 4 bases, and 11 bases lay outside the gene matches. Germline V gene lookup returns CDR1 MNHEY and CDR2 SVGAGI. This CDR3 contains 15 residues. In the source study's methods: Reference gene primer amplification gave estimated nucleated cell counts. Data came from immunoSEQ multiplex PCR; TCRdb stores just in-frame clones and leaves some out. V and J calls and clone size come straight from that table; D and trimming were deduced from the DNA. Of around 140,000 clones listed, over 70% are singletons. This sequence originates from a man between 65 and 85 years old who had recovered from COVID-19. The sequencing sample was made of peripheral blood. The gene calls are TRBV6-5 and TRBJ1-2; TRBD1 matches at 9 bases. Written as DNA, the CDR3 is TGTGCCAGCAGTTCAAAAGGACAGGGGAGGGAAGGCTACACCTTC. Its translation is CASSSKGQGREGYTF.